This T cell receptor (beta chain) was recorded in a study of cytomegalovirus exposure and HLA in healthy donors. Study outcomes and limitations: Reportedly, cytomegalovirus status was diagnosed with high sensitivity and specificity.

Some clones are missing from TCRdb's copy, which holds only in-frame ones; the method was immunoSEQ multiplex PCR. The profile shows about 150,000 clones, about 89% of them singletons. Of note for this clone: The target antigen is unknown.

V was trimmed by 0 bases and J by 4 bases, leaving 15 bases between them. CDR3 length equals 16 residues. Germline V gives CDR1 SGHNT, CDR2 YENEEA. The source is a woman aged 18-29 years in good health and CMV-seropositive. The rearrangement uses TRBV11-3 and TRBJ1-2, with D possibly TRBD1 on 5 matching bases. Sequenced input: PBMCs. The CDR3 DNA sequence: TGTGCCAGCAGCTTAGAGGGCAGGGTCGACGTCTATGGCTACACCTTC. This sequence encodes CASSLEGRVDVYGYTF.